This TCR beta chain derives from a study of blood T cells in healthy people across ages. Overall study findings and caveats: Because donor CMV status was unknown, expanded clonotype changes were possibly confounded.

The use of a sample-barcoded 5' primer and a J-beta primer mix characterized a second PCR of roughly 6 to 11 cycles. A single record per CDR3 protein comes from TCRdb applying MiXCR to the 5' RACE reads. This sample yields about 1.7 million distinct CDR3 sequences, of which about 30% are seen a single time; about 7.7% belongs to the top ten. Remarks on this clonotype: Its antigen is not identified.

Germline V lookup: CDR1 SGDLS, CDR2 YYNGEE. CDR3 length equals 16 residues. This rearrangement joins TRBV9 to TRBJ2-4; 11 positions agree with TRBD1. Judging by the DNA end, TRBJ2-5 fits better; the J call may be wrong. This receptor was obtained from a young woman in good health. Sequencing was done on a sample of blood. The CDR3 protein is CASSVLGQGAFETQYF. The CDR3, as DNA: TGTGCCAGCAGCGTCTTAGGACAGGGGGCCTTTGAGACCCAGTACTTC.